This TCR beta chain was recovered during a study of early T cells in non-severe SARS-CoV-2 infection. The overall study: Sequencing used unsorted whole-blood bulk RNA, so chains lack pairing. Study outcomes and limitations: In VDJdb matching, anti-spike CD8 responses were favored while private and CD4 specificities went missing.

Turning to this clonotype: Its matching antigen is unknown.

The ends were cut back, 2 bases at V and 6 bases at J, with 15 bases in the middle. The CDR3 has 15 amino acids. The germline V gene has CDR1 SGHTA and CDR2 FQGTGA. Researchers attached unique molecular identifiers to individual cDNA molecules. TCRdb itself ran the 5' RACE reads through MiXCR, one entry per CDR3 protein. The sample yields under 45,000 distinct CDR3 sequences, roughly 7.9% seen once. The receptor comes from an adult who was a healthcare worker with PCR-confirmed SARS-CoV-2 infection or an uninfected control (not recorded which). The sample here was whole blood, taken at baseline. The chain combines TRBV7-3 with TRBJ2-3; weak D call: TRBD2 (5 bases). The CDR3 loop reads CASSLGSGLFDTQYF. The CDR3 nucleotides are TGTGCCAGCAGCTTAGGGTCGGGGTTATTTGATACGCAGTATTTT.